This TCR beta chain was retrieved from a study of T cell responses to AZD1222 COVID-19 vaccine. About the research overall: Second doses that came at about 4 or about 12 weeks were put together.

Study-level findings and limits: Baseline seropositivity occurred in only 5 to 7 AZD1222 recipients.

For this clone: Its target is unknown.

Per the germline V gene, CDR1 is SGHTA and CDR2 is FQGTGA. V lost 5 bases to trimming and J lost 7 bases, with 17 bases between them. The CDR3 totals 14 residues. The assay was immunoSEQ multiplex PCR, and TCRdb's table has in-frame clones only and misses some. The top ten clones hold around 5% of a sample with over 100,000 clones, about 93% of them seen once. The receptor was isolated from an adult in good health. The chain uses TRBV7-3 and TRBJ1-1; D might be TRBD1 (5 bases). This specimen was peripheral blood, taken on day 0 of AZD1222 vaccination. The DNA for the CDR3 is TGTGCCAGCAGCCTCGGGACCGGAGTTGGTGAAGCTTTCTTT. The encoded protein is CASSLGTGVGEAFF.